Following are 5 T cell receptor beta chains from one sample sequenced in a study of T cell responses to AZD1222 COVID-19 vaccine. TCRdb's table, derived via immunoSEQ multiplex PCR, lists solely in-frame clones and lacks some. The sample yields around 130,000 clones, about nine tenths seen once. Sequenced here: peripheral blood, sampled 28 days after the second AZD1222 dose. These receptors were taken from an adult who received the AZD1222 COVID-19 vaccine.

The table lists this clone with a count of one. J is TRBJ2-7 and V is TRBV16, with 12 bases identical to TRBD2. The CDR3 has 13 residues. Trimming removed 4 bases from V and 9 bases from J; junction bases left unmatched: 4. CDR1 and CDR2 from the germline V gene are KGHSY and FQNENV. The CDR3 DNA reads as TGTGCCAGCAGCCCATCGACTAGCGGGGGGCAGTACTTC. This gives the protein CASSPSTSGGQYF.

The CDR3 nucleotides are TGTGCCTCCGGGGGGGGGAACTACTATGGCTACACCTTC. It yields the protein CASGGGNYYGYTF. The chain links TRBV11-2 to TRBJ1-2, with D perhaps matching TRBD1 (5 bases). The CDR3 has 13 amino acids. CDR1 and CDR2 (germline): SGHAT, FQNNGV. The V gene lost 11 bases and the J gene lost 3 bases, with 16 bases spanning the gap.

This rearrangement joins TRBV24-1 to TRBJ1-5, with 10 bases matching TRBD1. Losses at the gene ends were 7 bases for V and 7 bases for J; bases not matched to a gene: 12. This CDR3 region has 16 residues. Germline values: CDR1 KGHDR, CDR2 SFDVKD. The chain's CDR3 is CATRPPGRDRGQPQHF. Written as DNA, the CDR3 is TGTGCCACCAGACCCCCCGGGAGGGACAGGGGCCAGCCCCAGCATTTT.

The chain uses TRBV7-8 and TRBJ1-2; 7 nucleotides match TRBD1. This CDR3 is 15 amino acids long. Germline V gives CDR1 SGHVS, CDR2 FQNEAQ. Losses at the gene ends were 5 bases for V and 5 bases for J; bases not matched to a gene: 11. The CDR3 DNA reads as TGTGCCAGCAGCCCGAGGGGCAGGGGGAAATATGGCTACACCTTC. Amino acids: CASSPRGRGKYGYTF.

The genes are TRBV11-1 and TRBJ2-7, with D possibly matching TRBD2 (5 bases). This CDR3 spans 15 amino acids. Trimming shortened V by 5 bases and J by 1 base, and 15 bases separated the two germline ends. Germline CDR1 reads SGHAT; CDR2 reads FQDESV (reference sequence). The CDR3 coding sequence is TGTGCCAGCAGCCCTCTCGGAGGAAGATCCTACGAGCAGTACTTC. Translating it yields CASSPLGGRSYEQYF. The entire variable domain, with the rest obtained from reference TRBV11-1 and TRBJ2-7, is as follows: EAEVAQSPRYKITEKSQAVAFWCDPISGHATLYWYRQILGQGPELLVQFQDESVVDDSQLPKDRFSAERLKGVDSTLKIQPAELGDSAMYLCASSPLGGRSYEQYFGPGTRLTVT.